The entry below describes one TCR beta chain. Produced via immunoSEQ multiplex PCR; TCRdb's table is partial and in-frame only. The sample has about 120,000 clones; around 88% are singletons. The record originates from a study of cytomegalovirus exposure and HLA in healthy donors. CDR1 SEHNR and CDR2 FQNEAQ come from the germline V gene (reference sequence). The length of the CDR3 is 11 residues. Trimming shortened V by 5 bases and J by 6 bases, and 6 bases separated the two germline ends. What was sequenced was PBMCs. The rearrangement uses TRBV7-9 and TRBJ2-3; no clear D gene. This clonotype was sampled from a man aged 18 to 30 in good health and CMV-seronegative. CDR3 in amino acids: CASSPLDTQYF. The CDR3 DNA sequence: TGTGCCAGCAGCCCCTTGGATACGCAGTATTTT.